This T cell receptor (beta chain) was recovered during a study of post-analysis software for immune sequencing data. Study-wide background: Recorded subtypes: relapsing-remitting, secondary progressive, progressive-relapsing; some patients unannotated.

TCR beta cDNA libraries included unique molecular identifiers. TCRdb passed the PCR reads through MiXCR, listing each CDR3 protein once. The sample carries fewer than 600,000 distinct CDR3 sequences, around 40% recorded once. A note on this clonotype: Antigen unknown.

The length of the CDR3 is 16 residues. CDR1 and CDR2 (germline): DFQATT, SNEGSKA (reference sequence). V lost 0 bases, J lost 0 bases, and 15 bases lay in between. Notes on the study in general: Patients carried several TRBV segments more frequently than controls did, and TRBV5-6, TRBV5-1 and TRBV20-1 were among them. Significantly lower normalized Chao1 diversity was found in patients with multiple sclerosis relative to controls. Clustering by F measure revealed strong co-clustering among samples prepared together in one batch.

The chain employs TRBV20-1 and TRBJ2-7, with D possibly matching TRBD2 (5 bases). Sample: blood. This receptor was obtained from a girl under 18 with multiple sclerosis. CDR3 DNA sequence: TGCAGTGCTAGAGATCTGATTAGCGTTAGCTCCTACGAGCAGTACTTC. It translates to CSARDLISVSSYEQYF.